This T cell receptor beta chain was sequenced in a study of cytomegalovirus exposure and HLA in healthy donors. The germline CDR1 and CDR2 sequences are MNHEY and SVGAGI. This CDR3 comprises 15 residues. V was cut by 1 base and J by 8 bases, with 15 bases left in between. Vbeta (60) and Jbeta (13) primers were used in the PCR. Some clones are missing from TCRdb's copy, which holds only in-frame ones; the method was immunoSEQ multiplex PCR. The repertoire includes about 120,000 clones, 75% of them detected once, and roughly 3% sits in the top ten. The source of this sequence is a woman in her forties in good health and CMV-seropositive. The sequenced sample consisted of PBMCs. The chain is built from TRBV6-5 and TRBJ1-3, with a weak D call TRBD1 (5 bases). The CDR3 nucleotides are TGTGCCAGCAGTTACTTCCCAAGGGGAAAGGACACCATATATTTT. It yields the protein CASSYFPRGKDTIYF.